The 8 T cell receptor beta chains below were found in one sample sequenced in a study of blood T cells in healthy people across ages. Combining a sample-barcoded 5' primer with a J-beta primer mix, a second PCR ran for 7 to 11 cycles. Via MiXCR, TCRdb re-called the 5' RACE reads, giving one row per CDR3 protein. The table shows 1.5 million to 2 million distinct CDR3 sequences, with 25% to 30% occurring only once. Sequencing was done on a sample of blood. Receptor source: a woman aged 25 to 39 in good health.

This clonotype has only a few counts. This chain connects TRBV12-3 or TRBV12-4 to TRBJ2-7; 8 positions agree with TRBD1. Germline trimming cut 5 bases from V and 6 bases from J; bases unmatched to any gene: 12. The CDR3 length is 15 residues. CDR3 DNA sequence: TGTGCCAGCAGTCCCACGGACAGGGTGCGTAGCGAGCAGTACTTC. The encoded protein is CASSPTDRVRSEQYF.

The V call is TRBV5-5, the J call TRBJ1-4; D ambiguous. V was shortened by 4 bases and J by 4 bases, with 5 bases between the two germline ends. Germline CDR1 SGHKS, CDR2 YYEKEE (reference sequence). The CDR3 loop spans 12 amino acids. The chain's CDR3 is CASSRNNEKLFF. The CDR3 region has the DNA TGTGCCAGCAGCCGAAATAATGAAAAACTGTTTTTT.

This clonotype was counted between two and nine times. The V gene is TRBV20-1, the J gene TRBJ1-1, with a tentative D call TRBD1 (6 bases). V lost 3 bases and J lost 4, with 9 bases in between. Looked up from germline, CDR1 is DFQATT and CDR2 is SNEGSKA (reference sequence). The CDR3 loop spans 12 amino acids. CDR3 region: CSASRGPTEAFF. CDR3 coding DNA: TGCAGTGCTAGCAGGGGTCCCACTGAAGCTTTCTTT.

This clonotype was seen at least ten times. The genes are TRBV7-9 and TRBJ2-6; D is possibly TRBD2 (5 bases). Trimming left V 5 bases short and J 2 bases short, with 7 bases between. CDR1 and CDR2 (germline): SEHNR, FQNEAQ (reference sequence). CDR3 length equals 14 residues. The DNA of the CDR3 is TGTGCCAGCAGCGAGAGGGCTGGGGCCAACGTCCTGACTTTC. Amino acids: CASSERAGANVLTF.

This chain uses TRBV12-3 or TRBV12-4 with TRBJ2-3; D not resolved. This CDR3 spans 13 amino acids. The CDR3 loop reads CATRIVGTDTQYF. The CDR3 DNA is TGTGCGACCAGGATAGTGGGGACAGATACGCAGTATTTT.

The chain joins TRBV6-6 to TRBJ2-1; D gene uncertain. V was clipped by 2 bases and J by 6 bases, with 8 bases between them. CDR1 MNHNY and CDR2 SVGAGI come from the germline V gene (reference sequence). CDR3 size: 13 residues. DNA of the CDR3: TGTGCCAGCAGTTACCGGCAGAGCAATGAGCAGTTCTTC. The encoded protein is CASSYRQSNEQFF.

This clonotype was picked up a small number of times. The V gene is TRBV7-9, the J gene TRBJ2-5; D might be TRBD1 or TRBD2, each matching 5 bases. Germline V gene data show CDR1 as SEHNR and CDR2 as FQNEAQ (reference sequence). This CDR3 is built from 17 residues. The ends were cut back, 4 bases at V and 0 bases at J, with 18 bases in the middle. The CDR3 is CASSWAGAKDYQETQYF. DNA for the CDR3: TGTGCCAGCAGCTGGGCCGGGGCCAAGGACTACCAAGAGACCCAGTACTTC.

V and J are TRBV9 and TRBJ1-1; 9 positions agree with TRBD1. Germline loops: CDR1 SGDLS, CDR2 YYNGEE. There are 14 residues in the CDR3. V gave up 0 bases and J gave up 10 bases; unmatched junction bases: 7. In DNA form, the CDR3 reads TGTGCCAGCAGCGTAGAGATGGGACAGGGAGGAGCTTTCTTT. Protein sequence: CASSVEMGQGGAFF.